The sample holds a few counts of the clone carrying this TCR beta chain. Its antigen is currently unknown. This sample is part of a study of T-cell memory formation after mild COVID-19. General study results and limits: A balance of CD4 and CD8 characterized clones contracting day 15 to 85, whereas later expanders leaned CD4+.

TCRdb re-called the 5' RACE reads with MiXCR, one entry per CDR3 protein. The repertoire holds approximately 250,000 distinct CDR3 sequences, over 15% seen once, with roughly 21% in the top ten. V shed 5 bases and J shed 7 bases, with 12 bases lying between them. The V gene's germline CDR1 is SEHNR and CDR2 FQNEAQ (reference sequence). The CDR3 spans 13 residues. The sequence came from a man between 18 and 35 years old who had mild COVID-19 (a few samples of this study predate the infection). Cell type and time point are not known. The chain employs TRBV7-9 and TRBJ1-5; no definite D call. The sample comprised PBMCs or a T cell subset sorted from them (not recorded which). The CDR3 protein is CASSREGGQPQHF. CDR3 nucleotide sequence: TGTGCCAGCAGCCGGGAGGGAGGGCAGCCCCAGCATTTT.